A selection of T cell receptor beta chains follows, all from one sample in a study of T cell responses to AZD1222 COVID-19 vaccine. The method was immunoSEQ multiplex PCR; TCRdb's version includes in-frame clones alone and lacks a portion of them. The sample holds 100,000 or so clones; 80% to 90% are singletons and the top ten take around 4.4%. The sample consisted of peripheral blood, taken on day 0 of MenACWY control vaccination. The receptors come from an adult in good health. The conserved cysteine and the conserved F or W are not part of the CDR3 here. Not every row has a clone size; where given, it reads once, few, many or a size class.

j_call v_call clone_size cdr3_aa
TRBJ2-1 TRBV5-8 - AGSPLFAGGAGNEQF
TRBJ1-3 TRBV6-2/TRBV6-3 - ASSFEKDSGNTIY
TRBJ2-7 TRBV30 - AWRDILRGDPYEQY
TRBJ2-1 TRBV9 - ASSPPPSTTYNEQF
TRBJ1-5 TRBV19 few ASSILQGSAGQPQH
TRBJ1-3 TRBV5-1 - ASSGLGGNTIY
TRBJ2-7 TRBV15 once ATSRVGTGRYEQY
TRBJ1-6 TRBV5-3 - ARSITGRSSPLH
TRBJ1-5 TRBV7-9 - ASSSRGDNQPQH
TRBJ2-5 TRBV7-2 - ASTSPTGARQETQY
TRBJ1-2 TRBV25-1 - ASSDPRDNPYGYT
TRBJ1-2 TRBV18 once ASSRRRYSNYGYT
TRBJ2-2 TRBV7-7 - ASSLAQGQGDLGELF
TRBJ2-2 TRBV30 - AWSLQATGELF
TRBJ2-3 TRBV28 - ASSFATGVATDTQY
TRBJ1-4 TRBV3-1/TRBV3-2 - ASSRRGTNEKLF
TRBJ2-2 TRBV5-5 - ASSKDPGTGELF
TRBJ2-5 TRBV24-1 - ATRGGEETQY
TRBJ2-5 TRBV7-2 few ASSFVSQETQY
TRBJ2-7 TRBV5-4 - ASSSRPREWSYEQY
TRBJ2-3 TRBV4-3 once ASSQAQGPQY
TRBJ2-7 TRBV7-8 - ATSGEGYRGYEQY
TRBJ1-3 TRBV9 - ASSVAGPSTGNTIY
TRBJ2-4 TRBV5-4 once ASSLGGALAKNIQY
TRBJ2-1 TRBV5-1 once ASSLAASSYNEQF
TRBJ2-3 TRBV7-9 - ASSRTGTGPTDTQY
TRBJ2-5 TRBV6-2/TRBV6-3 - ASSYAGTGKAETQY
TRBJ1-6 TRBV27 - ASRGSLSSYNSPLH
TRBJ1-5 TRBV6-5 - ASSPGGHSNQPQH
TRBJ1-3 TRBV3-1/TRBV3-2 - ASSQMGSLGNTIY
TRBJ2-2 TRBV5-1 - ASRGQNTGELF
TRBJ1-1 TRBV29-1 - SVEPPQGAGTEAF
TRBJ1-6 TRBV6-5 - ASRYGTGRSPLH
TRBJ2-2 TRBV6-2/TRBV6-3 once ASSYSRLAGVAGELF
TRBJ1-1 TRBV19 - ASSIGVRNEAF
TRBJ2-3 TRBV7-7 - ASSLGTGRTDTQY
TRBJ2-7 TRBV19 few ASRFSGTGAYEQY
TRBJ2-3 TRBV7-2 few ASSLRGLYTDTQY
TRBJ2-1 TRBV28 - ASSFRLAGDNEQF
TRBJ2-3 TRBV27 - ASRLEGEDTQY
TRBJ1-1 TRBV29-1 - SVGKGEGTEAF
TRBJ2-5 TRBV7-9 - ASSSDREIETQY
TRBJ2-7 TRBV12-3/TRBV12-4 - ASSLLSSYEQY
TRBJ2-1 TRBV3-1/TRBV3-2 - ASSQGHYNEQF
TRBJ2-3 TRBV5-4 - ASSPGAGLATDTQY
TRBJ1-1 TRBV5-1 once ASSPDRTDTEAF
TRBJ1-1 TRBV6-5 - ASTQVRHTEAF
TRBJ1-5 TRBV28 - ASSLPTPSNQPQH
TRBJ1-1 TRBV19 - ASSRGGDATEAF
TRBJ2-2 TRBV29-1 - SGVGGGNTGELF
TRBJ2-5 TRBV30 - AWIPGNGGAETQY
TRBJ2-7 TRBV29-1 - SVLGQGVDSPFSEQY
TRBJ2-2 TRBV5-1 - ASSFSGGELF
TRBJ2-3 TRBV28 - ASSVGNPDTQY
TRBJ1-5 TRBV21-1 - ASSKETGLESNQPQH
TRBJ2-5 TRBV5-4 few ASSFQETQY
TRBJ2-1 TRBV6-2/TRBV6-3 - ASSYAGAGSYNEQF